Presented here are 24 T cell receptor beta chains from one specimen sequenced in a study of blood T cell repertoires in COVID-19. The assay was immunoSEQ multiplex PCR, and TCRdb's table has in-frame clones only and misses some. Of some 240,000 clones in the sample, around 90% were seen once. The sequenced sample was peripheral blood. These TCRs come from a man in his sixties who had recovered from COVID-19.

This chain uses TRBV9 with TRBJ1-3; D gene ambiguous. Germline V CDR1 and CDR2: SGDLS, YYNGEE. The V and J ends lost 3 bases and 6 bases respectively, with 10 bases between them. The CDR3 consists of 13 residues. The CDR3 protein is CASSGGLLNTIYF. Here the CDR3 DNA reads TGTGCCAGCAGCGGCGGACTGTTAAACACCATATATTTT.

The chain combines TRBV2 with TRBJ2-7; TRBD2 agrees at 9 bases. There are 17 residues in the CDR3. Germline CDR1 reads SNHLY; CDR2 reads FYNNEI. V was clipped by 1 base and J by 3 bases; unmatched bases: 10. Here the CDR3 DNA reads TGTGCCAGCAGTGAAGATTGGGTGGGACTAGCAGGCTACGAGCAGTACTTC. Amino acids: CASSEDWVGLAGYEQYF.

The chain combines TRBV5-1 with TRBJ2-3; 10 bases line up with TRBD1. V trimming: 4 bases; J trimming: 2 bases; junction bases outside the gene matches: 7. CDR3 length: 16 amino acids. The germline V gene has CDR1 SGHRS and CDR2 YFSETQ. The CDR3 spells CASSLPTGGPTDTQYF. The CDR3 DNA reads as TGCGCCAGCAGCCTCCCGACAGGGGGCCCCACAGATACGCAGTATTTT.

This rearrangement joins TRBV27 to TRBJ2-1; 8 bases match TRBD1. This CDR3 comprises 14 residues. J gave up 3 bases and V 2 bases, and 0 bases lay outside the gene matches. CDR1 MNHEY and CDR2 SMNVEV come from the germline V gene (reference sequence). CDR3 in DNA: TGTGCCAGCAGTTTAACAGGGGGCTACAATGAGCAGTTCTTC. Encoded protein: CASSLTGGYNEQFF.

The V gene is TRBV10-3, the J gene TRBJ1-5; TRBD1 is a possible D gene (5 bases). Germline V gene lookup returns CDR1 ENHRY and CDR2 SYGVKD. CDR3 length equals 16 residues. The ends were cut back, 0 bases at V and 2 bases at J, with 11 bases in the middle. The CDR3 DNA is TGTGCCATCAGTGAGTCGTTAGGGGTCGGCAATCAGCCCCAGCATTTT. Translation: CAISESLGVGNQPQHF.

The chain is built from TRBV6-5 and TRBJ1-1; 8 bases fit TRBD1. Germline CDR1 and CDR2: MNHEY and SVGAGI. CDR3 size: 14 residues. Germline trimming cut 5 bases from V and 3 bases from J; bases unmatched to any gene: 5. The CDR3 sequence is CASSRTGRYTEAFF. The CDR3 coding sequence is TGTGCCAGCAGTCGGACAGGGAGGTACACTGAAGCTTTCTTT.

The chain joins TRBV6-5 to TRBJ1-2, with a tentative D call TRBD1 (5 bases). The V gene's germline CDR1 is MNHEY and CDR2 SVGAGI. Trimming took off 5 bases at V and 4 bases at J, with 17 bases between the two ends. CDR3 length: 15 amino acids. CDR3 coding DNA: TGTGCCAGCAGTCGACAGTCGGGGGACCCCTATGGCTACACCTTC. It translates to CASSRQSGDPYGYTF.

Remarks on this clone: No DNA is shown, since the ends of the CDR3 on it are uncertain; the CDR3 is the one TCRdb lists. The chain recombines TRBV21-1 with TRBJ1-3; the table's TRBD1 call for D was not verified on the DNA. TRBV21-1 is deemed a pseudogene. The CDR3 is 16 residues long, ends included. The CDR3 reads CASSCHLVAPGNTIYF.

This chain's CDR3 is CASTLGQNAGYTF. For the CDR3, the DNA is TGTGCCAGTACCCTCGGACAGAACGCTGGCTACACCTTC. This chain joins TRBV19 and TRBJ1-2, with a weak D call TRBD1 (6 bases). The germline V and J ends were trimmed by 7 bases and 7 bases, with 16 bases remaining between them. Germline assignment: CDR1 LNHDA and CDR2 SQIVND (reference sequence). This CDR3 contains 13 residues.

The gene calls are TRBV30 and TRBJ1-6, with D tentatively TRBD1 (6 bases). Trimming removed 2 bases at V and 6 bases at J, with 14 bases between. The CDR3 is made up of 15 amino acids. The germline CDR1 and CDR2 sequences are GTSNPN and SVGIG (reference sequence). The CDR3 DNA follows: TGTGCCTGGAGTCCCACAGGGAGGGGTAATTCACCCCTCCACTTT. It yields the protein CAWSPTGRGNSPLHF.

This clone was seen only a few times. The chain has TRBV11-3 and TRBJ2-7; 8 bases agree with TRBD2. The CDR3 covers 16 residues. Losses at the gene ends were 1 base for V and 5 bases for J; bases not matched to a gene: 10. CDR1 is SGHNT, CDR2 YENEEA, per germline. CDR3 nucleotides: TGTGCCAGCAGCTTAGGAGTAGCGGGGCGTGGGAACGAGCAGTACTTC. Translation: CASSLGVAGRGNEQYF.

The chain combines TRBV5-1 with TRBJ2-3; 13 bases fit TRBD2. Germline-derived CDR1 and CDR2 are SGHRS and YFSETQ. The CDR3 is 17 residues long. With 4 bases clipped from V and 5 bases from J, the junction kept 10 bases outside the gene matches. CDR3 loop: CASSNGLAGDLEDTQYF. The CDR3 nucleotides are TGCGCCAGCAGCAACGGACTAGCGGGGGACCTAGAAGATACGCAGTATTTT. Supplemented by reference TRBV5-1 and TRBJ2-3, the full variable domain reads KAGVTQTPRYLIKTRGQQVTLSCSPISGHRSVSWYQQTPGQGLQFLFEYFSETQRNKGNFPGRFSGRQFSNSRSEMNVSTLELGDSALYLCASSNGLAGDLEDTQYFGPGTRLTVL.

This clone is a singleton in its sample. The J gene is TRBJ1-6, the V gene TRBV6-1, with D hard to call. The V end was cut by 2 bases, the J end by 6 bases, with 11 bases between. Looked up from germline, CDR1 is MNHNS and CDR2 is SASEGT. This CDR3 is built from 15 residues. CDR3 DNA sequence: TGTGCCAGCAGTGAATTAAGTCGGTTTAATTCACCCCTCCACTTT. This sequence encodes CASSELSRFNSPLHF.

Here the CDR3 DNA reads TGTGCCAGCAGCCGTGGACAGGGGCCGGGAGCTTTCTTT. It codes for CASSRGQGPGAFF. The genes are TRBV7-9 and TRBJ1-1; TRBD1 matches 9 bases. J was trimmed by 10 bases and V by 5 bases; bases with no gene match: 8. The CDR3 has 13 amino acids. Germline V gives CDR1 SEHNR, CDR2 FQNEAQ (reference sequence).

The J gene is TRBJ2-5, the V gene TRBV5-6; D perhaps matches TRBD2 (6 bases). V lost 3 bases and J lost 1, with 7 bases in between. Per germline, CDR1 SGHDT and CDR2 YYEEEE. The CDR3 spans 13 residues. CDR3 bases: TGTGCCAGCAGCTGGGGGGTCCAAGAGACCCAGTACTTC. It codes for CASSWGVQETQYF.

The rearrangement links TRBV11-2 to TRBJ2-3; a possible D gene is TRBD1 (5 bases). The length of the CDR3 is 16 residues. CDR1 is SGHAT, CDR2 FQNNGV, per germline. V was pared by 3 bases and J by 3 bases, with 16 bases between. The CDR3 DNA follows: TGTGCCAGCAGCTTTCGTGCAGCAGGGATGACAGATACGCAGTATTTT. Translating gives CASSFRAAGMTDTQYF.

CDR3 in amino acids: CASSVVDRGTYGYTF. CDR3 nucleotide sequence: TGTGCCAGCAGCGTAGTTGACAGGGGGACCTATGGCTACACCTTC. The chain has TRBV9 and TRBJ1-2, with 9 bases identical to TRBD1. The CDR3 sequence is 15 residues long. V was clipped by 0 bases and J by 4 bases; unmatched bases: 4. CDR1 SGDLS and CDR2 YYNGEE come from the germline V gene.

This clone came up once. The chain is built from TRBV20-1 and TRBJ2-5; the D gene is possibly TRBD2 (6 bases). The CDR3 consists of 13 residues. Germline lookup yields CDR1 DFQATT and CDR2 SNEGSKA (reference sequence). V lost 3 bases and J lost 6, with 14 bases in between. In DNA, the CDR3 is TGCAGTGCTAGTGGCGGGGCGGGGAAGACCCAGTACTTC. Amino acid sequence: CSASGGAGKTQYF.

The chain combines TRBV30 with TRBJ1-1; D is unresolved. The CDR3 consists of 13 residues. Germline V lookup: CDR1 GTSNPN, CDR2 SVGIG (reference sequence). V was shortened by 0 bases and J by 0 bases, with 5 bases between the two germline ends. The CDR3 is CAWSVQMNTEAFF. The CDR3 region has the DNA TGTGCCTGGAGTGTACAGATGAACACTGAAGCTTTCTTT.

The gene calls are TRBV5-8 and TRBJ1-2; a possible D gene is TRBD1 (6 bases). CDR3 length equals 15 residues. Germline loops: CDR1 SGHTS, CDR2 YDEGEE. Trimming took off 4 bases at V and 0 bases at J, with 13 bases between the two ends. The chain's CDR3 is CASSLATGSNYGYTF. The CDR3 region has the DNA TGTGCCAGCAGCCTAGCAACAGGGTCTAACTATGGCTACACCTTC.

The chain is built from TRBV21-1 and TRBJ2-2; the listed D gene, TRBD2, was not tested against the DNA. TRBV21-1 is marked as a pseudogene. The CDR3 covers 16 residues. DNA for the CDR3: TGTGCCAGCAGCCAAAGACTAGCGGGGGACCCCGGGGAGCTGTTTTTT. This gives the protein CASSQRLAGDPGELFF.

V and J are TRBV3-1 (or the pseudogene TRBV3-2) and TRBJ2-7, with 11 bases matching TRBD2. This CDR3 region has 17 residues. Unmatched junction bases numbered 8, after V lost 4 bases and J lost 0 bases. The germline gives CDR1 LGHDT, CDR2 YNNKEL (reference sequence). The CDR3: CASSLRPSGGTSYEQYF. CDR3 DNA sequence: TGTGCCAGCAGCCTCCGACCTAGCGGGGGGACCTCCTACGAGCAGTACTTC.

This chain uses TRBV24-1 with TRBJ2-3; a weak D match, TRBD1 (6 bases). CDR1 is KGHDR, CDR2 SFDVKD, per germline. V was trimmed by 4 bases and J by 4 bases, leaving 11 bases between them. The CDR3 totals 14 residues. In nucleotides, the CDR3 is TGTGCCACCAGTGACCCTCGACAGGCAGATACGCAGTATTTT. It encodes CATSDPRQADTQYF.

In its sample, this clone was seen a few times. The rearrangement links TRBV10-2 to TRBJ2-1; D may be TRBD1 (6 bases). With 2 bases removed from V and 8 bases from J, the gap between germline ends came to 13 bases. The CDR3 has 14 residues. CDR1 is WSHSY, CDR2 SAAADI, per germline. This CDR3 is CASSEVAGEDEQFF. Written as DNA, the CDR3 is TGCGCCAGCAGTGAGGTCGCAGGGGAAGATGAGCAGTTCTTC.